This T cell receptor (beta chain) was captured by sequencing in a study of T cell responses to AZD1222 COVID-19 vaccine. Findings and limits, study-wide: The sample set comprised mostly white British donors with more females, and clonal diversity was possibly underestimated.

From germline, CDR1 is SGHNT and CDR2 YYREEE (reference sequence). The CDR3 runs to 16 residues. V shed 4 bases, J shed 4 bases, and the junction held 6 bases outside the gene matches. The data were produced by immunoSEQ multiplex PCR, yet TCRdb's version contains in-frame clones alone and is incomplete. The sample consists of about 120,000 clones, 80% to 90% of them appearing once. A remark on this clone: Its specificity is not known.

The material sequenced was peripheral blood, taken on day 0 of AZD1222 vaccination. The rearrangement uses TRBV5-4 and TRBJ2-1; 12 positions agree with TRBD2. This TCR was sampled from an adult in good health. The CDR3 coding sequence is TGTGCCAGCAGCGTGGAGACTAGCGGGAGATACAATGAGCAGTTCTTC. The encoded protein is CASSVETSGRYNEQFF.